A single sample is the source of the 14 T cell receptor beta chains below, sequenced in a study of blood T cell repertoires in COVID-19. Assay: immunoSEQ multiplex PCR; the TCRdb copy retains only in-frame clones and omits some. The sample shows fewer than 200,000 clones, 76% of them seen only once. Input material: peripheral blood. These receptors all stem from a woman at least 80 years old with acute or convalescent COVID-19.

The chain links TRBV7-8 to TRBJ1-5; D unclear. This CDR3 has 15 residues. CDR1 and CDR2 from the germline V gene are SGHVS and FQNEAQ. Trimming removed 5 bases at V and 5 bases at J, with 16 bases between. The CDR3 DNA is TGTGCCAGCAGCCCATCTAGTGGGGAGTATCAGCCCCAGCATTTT. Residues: CASSPSSGEYQPQHF.

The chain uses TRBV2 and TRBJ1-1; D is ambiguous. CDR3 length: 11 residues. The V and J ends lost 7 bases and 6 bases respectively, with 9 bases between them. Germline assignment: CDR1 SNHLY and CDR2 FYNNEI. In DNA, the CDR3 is TGTGCCAGCAAGACTAGGGCTGAAGCTTTCTTT. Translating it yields CASKTRAEAFF. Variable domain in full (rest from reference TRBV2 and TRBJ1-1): EPEVTQTPSHQVTQMGQEVILRCVPISNHLYFYWYRQILGQKVEFLVSFYNNEISEKSEIFDDQFSVERPDGSNFTLKIRSTKLEDSAMYFCASKTRAEAFFGQGTRLTVV.

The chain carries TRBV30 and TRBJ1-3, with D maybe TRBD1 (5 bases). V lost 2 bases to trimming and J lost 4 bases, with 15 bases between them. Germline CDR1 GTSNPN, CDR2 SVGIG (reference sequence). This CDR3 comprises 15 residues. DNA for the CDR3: TGTGCCTGGAGTTCGGATCGGGCAGGGGGAAACACCATATATTTT. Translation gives CAWSSDRAGGNTIYF. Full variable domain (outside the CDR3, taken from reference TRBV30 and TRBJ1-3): SQTIHQWPATLVQPVGSPLSLECTVEGTSNPNLYWYRQAAGRGLQLLFYSVGIGQISSEVPQNLSASRPQDRQFILSSKKLLLSDSGFYLCAWSSDRAGGNTIYFGEGSWLTVV.

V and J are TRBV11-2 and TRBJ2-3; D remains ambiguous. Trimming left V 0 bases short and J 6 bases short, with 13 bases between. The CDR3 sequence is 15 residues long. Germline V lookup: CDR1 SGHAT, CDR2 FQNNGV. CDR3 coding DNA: TGTGCCAGCAGCTTAGATCACCATCCTAGGGATACGCAGTATTTT. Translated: CASSLDHHPRDTQYF. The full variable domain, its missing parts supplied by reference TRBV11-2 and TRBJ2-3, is EAGVAQSPRYKIIEKRQSVAFWCNPISGHATLYWYQQILGQGPKLLIQFQNNGVVDDSQLPKDRFSAERLKGVDSTLKIQPAKLEDSAVYLCASSLDHHPRDTQYFGPGTRLTVL.

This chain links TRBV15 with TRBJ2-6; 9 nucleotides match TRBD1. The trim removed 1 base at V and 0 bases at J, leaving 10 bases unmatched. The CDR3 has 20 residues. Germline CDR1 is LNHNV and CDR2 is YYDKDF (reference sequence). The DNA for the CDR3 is TGTGCCACCAGCAGAGTCTTCCTGGGGACAGGGTTCTCTGGGGCCAACGTCCTGACTTTC. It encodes CATSRVFLGTGFSGANVLTF. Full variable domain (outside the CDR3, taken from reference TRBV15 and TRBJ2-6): DAMVIQNPRYQVTQFGKPVTLSCSQTLNHNVMYWYQQKSSQAPKLLFHYYDKDFNNEADTPDNFQSRRPNTSFCFLDIRSPGLGDTAMYLCATSRVFLGTGFSGANVLTFGAGSRLTVL.

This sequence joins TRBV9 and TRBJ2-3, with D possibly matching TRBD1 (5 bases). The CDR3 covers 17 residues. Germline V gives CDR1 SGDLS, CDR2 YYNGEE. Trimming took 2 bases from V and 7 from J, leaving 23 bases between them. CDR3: CASSVFSQGPTSNTQYF. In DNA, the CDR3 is TGTGCCAGCAGCGTCTTTTCCCAGGGCCCTACATCCAATACGCAGTATTTT.

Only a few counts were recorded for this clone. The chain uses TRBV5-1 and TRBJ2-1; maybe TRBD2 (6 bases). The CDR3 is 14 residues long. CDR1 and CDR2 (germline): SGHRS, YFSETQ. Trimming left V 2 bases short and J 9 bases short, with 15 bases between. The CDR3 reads CASSFDTGVVEQFF. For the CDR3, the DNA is TGCGCCAGCAGCTTCGATACGGGAGTGGTTGAGCAGTTCTTC.

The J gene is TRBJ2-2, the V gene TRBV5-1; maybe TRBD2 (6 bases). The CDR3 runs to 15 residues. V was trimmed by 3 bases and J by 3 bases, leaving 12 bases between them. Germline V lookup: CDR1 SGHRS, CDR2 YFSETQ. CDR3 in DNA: TGCGCCAGCAGCTGGCGGAGGGCCGACACCGGGGAGCTGTTTTTT. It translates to CASSWRRADTGELFF.

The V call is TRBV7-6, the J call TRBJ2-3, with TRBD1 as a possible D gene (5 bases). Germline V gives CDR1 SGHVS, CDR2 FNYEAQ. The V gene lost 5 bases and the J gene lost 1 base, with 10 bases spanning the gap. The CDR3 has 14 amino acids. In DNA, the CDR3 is TGTGCCAGCAGCGCCCTACAGGGCACAGATACGCAGTATTTT. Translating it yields CASSALQGTDTQYF.

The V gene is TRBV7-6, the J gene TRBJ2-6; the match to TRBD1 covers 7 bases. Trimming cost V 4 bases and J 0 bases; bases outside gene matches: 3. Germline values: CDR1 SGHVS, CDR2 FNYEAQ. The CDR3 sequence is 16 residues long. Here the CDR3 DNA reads TGTGCCAGCAGCTCCACAGGGGCCTCTGGGGCCAACGTCCTGACTTTC. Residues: CASSSTGASGANVLTF.

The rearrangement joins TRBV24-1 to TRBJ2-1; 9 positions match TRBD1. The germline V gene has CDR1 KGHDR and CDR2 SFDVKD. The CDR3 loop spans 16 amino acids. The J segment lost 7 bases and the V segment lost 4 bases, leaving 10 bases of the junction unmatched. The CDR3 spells CATSDNSGTGFNEQFF. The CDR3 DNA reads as TGTGCCACCAGTGACAACTCCGGGACAGGGTTTAATGAGCAGTTCTTC.

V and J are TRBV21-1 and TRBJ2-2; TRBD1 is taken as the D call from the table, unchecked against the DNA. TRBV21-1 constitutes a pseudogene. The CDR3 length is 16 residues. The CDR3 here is CARYGSDTSNTGELFF. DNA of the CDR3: TGTGCCAGATATGGTTCGGACACCTCGAACACCGGGGAGCTGTTTTTT.

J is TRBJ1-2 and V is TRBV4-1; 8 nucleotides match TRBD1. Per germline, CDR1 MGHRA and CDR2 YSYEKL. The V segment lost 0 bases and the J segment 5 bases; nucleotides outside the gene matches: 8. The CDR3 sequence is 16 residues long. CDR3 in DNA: TGCGCCAGCAGCCAAGAAGGGGGCGGACAGGGTTATGGCTACACCTTC. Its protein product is CASSQEGGGQGYGYTF.

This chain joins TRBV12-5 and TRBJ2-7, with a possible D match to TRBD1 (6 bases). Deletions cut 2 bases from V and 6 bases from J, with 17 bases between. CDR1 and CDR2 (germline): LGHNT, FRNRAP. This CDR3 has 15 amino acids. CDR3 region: CASGLTEGGVGEQYF. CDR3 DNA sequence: TGTGCTAGTGGTTTGACCGAAGGGGGAGTCGGCGAGCAGTACTTC.